These 27 T cell receptor beta chains were all obtained from the same sample, sequenced in a study of blood T cells in healthy people across ages (dated by TCRdb to about 2015). Receptor amplification or capture employed 5' RACE. The sample was run on an Illumina HiSeq 2500. The second PCR ran for about 6 to 11 cycles and used a J-beta primer mix along with a sample-barcoded 5' primer. The raw public data were reprocessed by TCRdb itself: fastp quality trimming at Q25, MiXCR clonotype calling, in-frame beta chains only. Rows with one shared CDR3 protein collapse into an entry with the most common genes and DNA. Present in this sample are approximately 880,000 distinct CDR3 sequences, 40% to 60% of which were seen just once. 10% to 15% of the sample is held by the ten biggest clonotypes. Sequenced sample: blood. The receptors here all came from a young man in good health.

This clonotype has a handful of counts. This sequence joins TRBV20-1 and TRBJ2-4, with no clear D. V lost 3 bases, J lost 0 bases, and 9 bases lay in between. This CDR3 comprises 14 residues. Germline V gene sequence: CDR1 DFQATT, CDR2 SNEGSKA (reference sequence). CDR3 DNA: TGCAGTGCTAGGGAAGCTCCAGCCAAAAACATTCAGTACTTC. Its translation is CSAREAPAKNIQYF.

The chain uses TRBV4-3 and TRBJ2-3; D not resolved. There are 14 residues in the CDR3. Germline loops: CDR1 LGHNA, CDR2 YSLEER. The ends were cut back, 5 bases at V and 0 bases at J, with 9 bases in the middle. CDR3 amino acids: CASSDLYSTDTQYF. CDR3 DNA: TGCGCCAGCAGCGATTTATATAGCACAGATACGCAGTATTTT.

This clonotype was seen a single time. A read error may explain this, as a much larger clone is one base away. The chain employs TRBV4-1 and TRBJ2-3, with D possibly being TRBD1 or TRBD2 (5 bases each). Germline CDR1 is MGHRA and CDR2 is YSYEKL. The CDR3 extends over 13 amino acids. This CDR3 is CANSQTGADTQYF. The CDR3 DNA reads TGCGCCAACAGCCAGACCGGGGCCGATACGCAGTATTTT.

The sample holds a few counts of this clonotype. This chain uses TRBV7-2 with TRBJ1-2, with no clear D. Germline loops: CDR1 SGHTA, CDR2 FQGNSA. This CDR3 is built from 15 residues. The V end was cut by 1 base, the J end by 4 bases, with 13 bases between. CDR3 sequence: CASSLDSEQTYGYTF. Here the CDR3 DNA reads TGTGCCAGCAGCTTAGATTCTGAACAGACCTATGGCTACACCTTC.

This clonotype has only a few counts. The CDR3 loop is CASSSADRENPGYTF. The CDR3 nucleotides are TGTGCCAGCAGCTCCGCGGACAGGGAAAATCCTGGCTACACCTTC. The V call is TRBV3-1, the J call TRBJ1-2; 8 bases agree with TRBD1. The CDR3 has 15 amino acids. Per germline, CDR1 LGHDT and CDR2 YNNKEL (reference sequence). V gave up 5 bases and J gave up 7 bases; unmatched junction bases: 12.

This clonotype was detected only a few times. The chain combines TRBV9 with TRBJ2-3; 10 bases align to TRBD2. The J segment lost 13 bases and the V segment lost 2 bases, leaving 19 bases of the junction unmatched. CDR1 is SGDLS and CDR2 is YYNGEE in the germline V gene. The CDR3 covers 17 residues. The CDR3 sequence: CASSVTSGGALALGKYF. The CDR3 region has the DNA TGTGCCAGCAGCGTGACGAGCGGGGGGGCCTTGGCCCTTGGGAAGTATTTT.

The chain is built from TRBV5-4 and TRBJ1-1; maybe TRBD1 (6 bases). Trimming took 5 bases from V and 2 from J, leaving 13 bases between them. In germline, CDR1 is SGHNT, CDR2 YYREEE (reference sequence). CDR3 length: 14 amino acids. Written as DNA, the CDR3 is TGTGCCAGCAGACCGGACAGTCCTAACACTGAAGCTTTCTTT. Translating gives CASRPDSPNTEAFF.

This clonotype was seen repeatedly, ten times or more. The chain recombines TRBV4-1 with TRBJ2-5, with a possible D match to TRBD2 (5 bases). The germline V and J ends were trimmed by 3 bases and 5 bases, with 10 bases remaining between them. Germline assignment: CDR1 MGHRA and CDR2 YSYEKL. The CDR3 sequence is 13 residues long. DNA of the CDR3: TGCGCCAGCAGCCAGACTAACCGGGAGACCCAGTACTTC. This encodes CASSQTNRETQYF.

This clonotype has just a few counts. This chain joins TRBV24-1 and TRBJ2-3; D unclear. CDR1 and CDR2 (germline): KGHDR, SFDVKD. The CDR3 length is 14 residues. With 1 base removed from V and 2 bases from J, the gap between germline ends came to 6 bases. In DNA, the CDR3 is TGTGCCACCAGTGATTTTCAAATCACAGATACGCAGTATTTT. Translated, it gives CATSDFQITDTQYF.

The chain links TRBV14 to TRBJ2-2; no firm D call. The CDR3 spans 14 residues. Trimming pared 0 bases from V and 8 bases from J, leaving 10 bases between. The germline V gene has CDR1 SGHDN and CDR2 FVKESK. CDR3 loop: CASSQDEEGGELFF. The CDR3 DNA reads as TGTGCCAGCAGCCAAGATGAGGAAGGAGGGGAGCTGTTTTTT.

A note on this clonotype: The junction and the germline gene differ at one end; a read error may be behind it. The chain combines TRBV5-5 with TRBJ2-7; no reliable D call. The CDR3 has 15 residues. Germline values: CDR1 SGHKS, CDR2 YYEKEE (reference sequence). CDR3 residues: CACSSSDNLSYEQYF. In DNA form, the CDR3 reads TGTGCCTGCAGCTCCTCCGACAATCTCTCCTACGAGCAGTACTTC.

The table lists this clonotype with a few counts. The chain combines TRBV12-3 or TRBV12-4 with TRBJ2-6, with D possibly matching TRBD1 (5 bases). Trimming left V 6 bases short and J 4 bases short, with 13 bases between. There are 15 residues in the CDR3. This CDR3 is CASRPREAGANVLTF. In DNA, the CDR3 is TGTGCCAGCAGGCCCAGGGAAGCGGGGGCCAACGTCCTGACTTTC.

V gene TRBV10-2 combines with J gene TRBJ1-3; perhaps TRBD1 as D (5 bases). CDR3 size: 11 residues. Between the trimmed V and J ends, which lost 7 bases and 7 bases, there was a span of 8 bases. The germline V gene encodes CDR1 WSHSY and CDR2 SAAADI. The CDR3 protein is CASMTANTIYF. The CDR3 DNA reads TGCGCCAGCATGACAGCTAACACCATATATTTT.

The sample holds many counts of this clonotype. V usage is TRBV4-1 and J usage is TRBJ2-1; 9 bases line up with TRBD1. CDR3 length: 16 amino acids. Germline values: CDR1 MGHRA, CDR2 YSYEKL. Germline trimming cut 4 bases from V and 6 bases from J; bases unmatched to any gene: 10. CDR3 nucleotide sequence: TGCGCCAGCAGCCTTGCCGGCCGGGACAGGGCCAATGAGCAGTTCTTC. Protein sequence: CASSLAGRDRANEQFF.

This clonotype has just one count. J is TRBJ2-7 and V is TRBV25-1; D is undetermined. The CDR3 contains 14 residues. Trimming took off 7 bases at V and 0 bases at J, with 13 bases between the two ends. Germline V gene data show CDR1 as MGHDK and CDR2 as SYGVNS. The CDR3 sequence: CASIAQSSSYEQYF. The CDR3 DNA reads as TGTGCCAGCATCGCGCAGTCTAGCTCCTACGAGCAGTACTTC.

The chain joins TRBV4-1 to TRBJ2-7; no reliable D call. The germline V gene encodes CDR1 MGHRA and CDR2 YSYEKL. CDR3 length equals 14 residues. V shed 1 base and J shed 3 bases, with 10 bases lying between them. The CDR3 region is CASSQGKGYYEQYF. In DNA form, the CDR3 reads TGCGCCAGCAGCCAAGGGAAAGGGTACTACGAGCAGTACTTC.

This sequence joins TRBV28 and TRBJ2-3, with D tentatively TRBD2 (6 bases). Germline CDR1 and CDR2: MDHEN and SYDVKM. This CDR3 has 16 residues. V lost 2 bases, J lost 4 bases, and 16 bases lay in between. This CDR3 is CASSLPLGGGADTQYF. In nucleotides, the CDR3 is TGTGCCAGCAGTTTACCTCTCGGCGGCGGGGCAGATACGCAGTATTTT.

The V gene is TRBV20-1, the J gene TRBJ2-1; TRBD2 matches 13 bases. The CDR3 is made up of 15 amino acids. Germline V gives CDR1 DFQATT, CDR2 SNEGSKA (reference sequence). J gave up 3 bases and V 5 bases, and 4 bases lay outside the gene matches. CDR3 nucleotides: TGCAGTGCTGCACTAGCGGGGGGGCTCTACAATGAGCAGTTCTTC. Encoded protein: CSAALAGGLYNEQFF.

This clonotype has more than one count but fewer than ten. The gene calls are TRBV5-1 and TRBJ2-2, with D perhaps TRBD1 (6 bases). Germline-derived CDR1 and CDR2 are SGHRS and YFSETQ. Trimming cost V 0 bases and J 1 base, with 10 bases left between them. This CDR3 comprises 16 residues. CDR3 residues: CASSLVTGMNTGELFF. In DNA form, the CDR3 reads TGCGCCAGCAGCTTGGTGACAGGAATGAACACCGGGGAGCTGTTTTTT.

The CDR3 loop is CASSLWPEEEQYF. CDR3 nucleotide sequence: TGCGCCAGCAGCTTGTGGCCAGAGGAAGAGCAGTACTTC. V usage is TRBV5-1 and J usage is TRBJ2-5; no firm D call. V was cut by 1 base and J by 11 bases, with 15 bases left in between. Germline loops: CDR1 SGHRS, CDR2 YFSETQ. The CDR3 covers 13 residues. Filled out from reference TRBV5-1 and TRBJ2-5, the complete variable domain reads KAGVTQTPRYLIKTRGQQVTLSCSPISGHRSVSWYQQTPGQGLQFLFEYFSETQRNKGNFPGRFSGRQFSNSRSEMNVSTLELGDSALYLCASSLWPEEEQYFGPGTRLLVL.

This clonotype has more than one count but fewer than ten. The genes are TRBV4-3 and TRBJ2-3, with 9 bases identical to TRBD2. The CDR3 runs 19 residues. Losses at the gene ends were 1 base for V and 6 bases for J; bases not matched to a gene: 17. The germline V gene encodes CDR1 LGHNA and CDR2 YSLEER. CDR3 coding DNA: TGCGCCAGCAGCCAAGTAGTCGGGGTGCTAGCGGGGACCGGGGATACGCAGTATTTT. Translated, it gives CASSQVVGVLAGTGDTQYF.

This clonotype was picked up a small number of times. The chain links TRBV7-2 to TRBJ2-7; possible D gene TRBD2, 6 bases. Germline values: CDR1 SGHTA, CDR2 FQGNSA. V was clipped by 5 bases and J by 3 bases, with 8 bases between them. The CDR3 is 12 amino acids. CDR3 residues: CASSKTSYEQYF. The DNA for the CDR3 is TGTGCCAGCAGCAAGACTAGCTACGAGCAGTACTTC.

The chain couples TRBV4-1 to TRBJ2-3, with D possibly being TRBD2 (5 bases). V was shortened by 4 bases and J by 4 bases, with 15 bases between the two germline ends. Germline V lookup: CDR1 MGHRA, CDR2 YSYEKL. There are 15 residues in the CDR3. CDR3 loop: CASSLGARAPDTQYF. The CDR3 DNA reads TGCGCCAGCAGCCTAGGAGCGAGGGCTCCAGATACGCAGTATTTT.

The V and J genes are TRBV19 and TRBJ1-2; 7 bases agree with TRBD1. Losses at the gene ends were 7 bases for V and 4 bases for J; bases not matched to a gene: 6. From germline, CDR1 is LNHDA and CDR2 SQIVND (reference sequence). The length of the CDR3 is 13 residues. As DNA, the CDR3 is TGTGCCAGTATTCAGCGGGACAGCTATGGCTACACCTTC. It codes for CASIQRDSYGYTF.

The V gene is TRBV25-1, the J gene TRBJ2-5; no clear D. CDR3 size: 17 residues. Germline-derived CDR1 and CDR2 are MGHDK and SYGVNS. The V and J ends lost 5 bases and 4 bases respectively, with 23 bases between them. The CDR3 is CASSILHRPNGVETQYF. In DNA, the CDR3 is TGTGCCAGCAGTATCTTACATCGGCCAAATGGGGTAGAGACCCAGTACTTC.

V is TRBV4-2 and J is TRBJ1-1; weak D call: TRBD1 (6 bases). Germline CDR1 and CDR2: LGHNA and YNFKEQ. The V gene lost 5 bases and the J gene lost 1 base, with 14 bases spanning the gap. This CDR3 spans 15 amino acids. In DNA, the CDR3 is TGTGCCAGCAGCGACATGGGACACTCGAACACTGAAGCTTTCTTT. Its protein is CASSDMGHSNTEAFF.

Of note for this clonotype: Germline and junction disagree at one end, which may indicate a read error. The rearrangement uses TRBV15 and TRBJ2-7; D not resolved. Germline V gene lookup returns CDR1 LNHNV and CDR2 YYDKDF (reference sequence). The CDR3 sequence is 14 residues long. In DNA, the CDR3 is TGTGCCACCATCAGAGTCGGCCCAAAAGACGAGCAGTACTTC. This encodes CATIRVGPKDEQYF.